This is a list of T cell receptor beta chains from one sample in a study of CD8 T cells in Susac syndrome. TCRdb analysed the immunoSEQ multiplex PCR reads with MiXCR anew, one entry per CDR3 protein. The sample records about 76,000 distinct CDR3 sequences, 90% to 95% being singletons. Sequencing used CD8+ T cells from PBMCs. The receptors come from a human donor with multiple sclerosis. The conserved cysteine and the conserved F or W are not part of the CDR3 here.

v_call cdr3_aa
TRBV2 ASSEADRAIGELF
TRBV30 AWSAPTPEAF
TRBV9 ASSVDAGGLTGELF
TRBV27 ASSSGLQPYEQY
TRBV30 AWSVGTSGYEQY
TRBV7-3 ASSLRLAENNEQF
TRBV6-2/TRBV6-3 ASSSLAGETQY
TRBV9 ASSVGGGAYNEQF
TRBV4-2 ASSPGAYSGANVLT
TRBV9 ASSVEAGINYGYT
TRBV6-5 ASSLGTVNGYT
TRBV27 ASSQYSGLVGDTQY
TRBV4-3 ASSQERVNYGYT